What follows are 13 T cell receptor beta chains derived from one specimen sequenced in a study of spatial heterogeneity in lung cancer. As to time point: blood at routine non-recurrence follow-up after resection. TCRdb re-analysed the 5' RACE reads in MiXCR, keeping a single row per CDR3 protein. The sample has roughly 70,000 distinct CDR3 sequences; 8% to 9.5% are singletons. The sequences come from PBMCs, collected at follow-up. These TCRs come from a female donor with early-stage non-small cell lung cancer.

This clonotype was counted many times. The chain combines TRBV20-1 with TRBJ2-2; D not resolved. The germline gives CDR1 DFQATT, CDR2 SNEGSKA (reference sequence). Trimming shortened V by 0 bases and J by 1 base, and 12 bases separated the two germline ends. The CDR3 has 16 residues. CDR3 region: CSARDGWRRNTGELFF. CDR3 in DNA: TGCAGTGCTAGAGATGGTTGGCGGAGGAACACCGGGGAGCTGTTTTTT.

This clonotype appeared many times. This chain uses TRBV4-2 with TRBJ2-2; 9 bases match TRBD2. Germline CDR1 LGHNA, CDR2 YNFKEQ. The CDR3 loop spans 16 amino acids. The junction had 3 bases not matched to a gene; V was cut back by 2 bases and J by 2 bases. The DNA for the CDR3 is TGTGCCAGCAGCCAAAAAGCGGGAGGTAACACCGGGGAGCTGTTTTTT. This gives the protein CASSQKAGGNTGELFF.

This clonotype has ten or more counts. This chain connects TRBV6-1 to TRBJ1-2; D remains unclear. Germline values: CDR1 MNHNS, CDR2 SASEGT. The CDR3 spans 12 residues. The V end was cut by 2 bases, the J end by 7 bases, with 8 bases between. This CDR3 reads CASSETALGYTF. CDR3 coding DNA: TGTGCCAGCAGTGAAACGGCGCTTGGCTACACCTTC.

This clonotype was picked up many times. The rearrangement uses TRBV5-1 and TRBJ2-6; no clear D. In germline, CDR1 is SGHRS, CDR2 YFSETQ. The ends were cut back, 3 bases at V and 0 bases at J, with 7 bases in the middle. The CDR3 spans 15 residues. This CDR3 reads CASSSSLSGANVLTF. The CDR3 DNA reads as TGCGCCAGCAGCTCTTCTCTCTCTGGGGCCAACGTCCTGACTTTC.

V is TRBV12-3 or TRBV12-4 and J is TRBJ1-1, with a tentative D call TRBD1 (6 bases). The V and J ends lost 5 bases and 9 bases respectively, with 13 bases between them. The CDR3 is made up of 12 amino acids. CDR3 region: CASSPFDRKAFF. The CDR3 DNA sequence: TGTGCCAGCAGTCCCTTTGACAGGAAAGCTTTCTTT.

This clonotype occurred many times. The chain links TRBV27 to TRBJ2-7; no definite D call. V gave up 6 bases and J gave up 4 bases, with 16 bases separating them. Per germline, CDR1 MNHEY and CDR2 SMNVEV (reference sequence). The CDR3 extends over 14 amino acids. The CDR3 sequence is CASSPKRRGYEQYF. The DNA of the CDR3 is TGTGCCAGCAGCCCTAAAAGGCGAGGATACGAGCAGTACTTC.

In DNA form, the CDR3 reads TGCGCCAGCAGCTTGAATGTAGGGCGCGAGACCCAGTACTTC. This gives the protein CASSLNVGRETQYF. The J gene is TRBJ2-5, the V gene TRBV5-1; D is unresolved. The CDR3 spans 14 residues. Looked up from germline, CDR1 is SGHRS and CDR2 is YFSETQ. V lost 1 base to trimming and J lost 5 bases, with 12 bases between them.

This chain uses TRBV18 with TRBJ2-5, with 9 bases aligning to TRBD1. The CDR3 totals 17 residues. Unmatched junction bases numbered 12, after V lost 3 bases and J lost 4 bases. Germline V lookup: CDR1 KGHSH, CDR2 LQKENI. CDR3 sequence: CASSPPSTNRGLETQYF. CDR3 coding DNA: TGTGCCAGCTCACCGCCCTCGACGAACAGGGGGCTAGAGACCCAGTACTTC.

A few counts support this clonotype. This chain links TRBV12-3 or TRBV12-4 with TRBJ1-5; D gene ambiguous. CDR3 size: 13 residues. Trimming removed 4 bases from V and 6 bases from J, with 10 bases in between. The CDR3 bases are TGTGCCAGCAGTTCCTTAAGCGGTCAGCCCCAGCATTTT. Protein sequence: CASSSLSGQPQHF.

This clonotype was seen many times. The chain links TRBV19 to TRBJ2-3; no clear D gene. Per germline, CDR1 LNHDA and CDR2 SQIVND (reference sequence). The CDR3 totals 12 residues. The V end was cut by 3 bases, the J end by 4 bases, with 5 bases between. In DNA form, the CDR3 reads TGTGCCAGTAGTATCGGACCAGATACGCAGTATTTT. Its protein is CASSIGPDTQYF.

CDR3 in amino acids: CASSTPDKSYEQYF. CDR3 nucleotide sequence: TGTGCCAGCAGTACCCCGGACAAGAGCTACGAGCAGTACTTC. The rearrangement joins TRBV28 to TRBJ2-7; tentative D call: TRBD1 (5 bases). The CDR3 loop spans 14 amino acids. CDR1 and CDR2 from the germline V gene are MDHEN and SYDVKM. With 5 bases removed from V and 3 bases from J, the gap between germline ends came to 14 bases.

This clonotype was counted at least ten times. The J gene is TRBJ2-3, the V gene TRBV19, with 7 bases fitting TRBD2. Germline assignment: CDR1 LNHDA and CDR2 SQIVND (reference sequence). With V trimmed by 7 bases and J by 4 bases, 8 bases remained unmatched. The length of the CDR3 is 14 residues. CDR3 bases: TGTGCCAGTAAGGTCGGCGGGAGTTCAGATACGCAGTATTTT. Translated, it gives CASKVGGSSDTQYF.

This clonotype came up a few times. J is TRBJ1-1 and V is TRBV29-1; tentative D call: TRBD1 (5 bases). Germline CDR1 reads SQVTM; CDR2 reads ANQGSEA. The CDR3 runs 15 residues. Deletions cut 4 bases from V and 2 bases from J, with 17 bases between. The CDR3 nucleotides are TGCAGCGTTGTCCCCGGCGGGGGTGGTAACACTGAAGCTTTCTTT. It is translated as CSVVPGGGGNTEAFF.